Each of the 19 T cell receptor beta chains below was sequenced from the same sample in a study of T cells in Graves' hyperthyroidism and ophthalmopathy. Template material for amplifying TCR beta CDR3 regions consisted of RNA transcripts. The TCR CDR3 was amplified in a first-round RT-PCR using the HTBI primer set. TCRdb analysed the multiplex PCR reads with MiXCR anew, one entry per CDR3 protein. The table shows hundreds of thousands of distinct CDR3 sequences, with just under 45% occurring only once. Sequenced: peripheral blood or thyroid tissue (not recorded which). The receptors originated from an adult man with Graves' disease, either hyperthyroidism or ophthalmopathy (not recorded which).

The chain has TRBV7-9 and TRBJ2-5; TRBD2 matches 9 bases. Trimming cost V 1 base and J 5 bases; bases outside gene matches: 8. Germline CDR1 SEHNR, CDR2 FQNEAQ (reference sequence). The CDR3 runs 16 residues. The CDR3 region has the DNA TGTGCCAGCAGCTTAGGGGTAGCGGGAGTGTCTGAGACCCAGTACTTC. Translating gives CASSLGVAGVSETQYF.

Notes on this clonotype: At one end the junction does not follow the germline gene, possibly because of a read error. V is TRBV10-3 and J is TRBJ2-2, with TRBD1 as a possible D gene (8 bases). This CDR3 is built from 16 residues. Per the germline V gene, CDR1 is ENHRY and CDR2 is SYGVKD. CDR3 DNA sequence: TGTGCCGTCAGTGACGGGTGGACAGGGTACAGCGGGGAACTGTTTTTT. Translation: CAVSDGWTGYSGELFF.

The genes are TRBV7-8 and TRBJ2-7; 16 bases fit TRBD2. Per the germline V gene, CDR1 is SGHVS and CDR2 is FQNEAQ. V shed 5 bases and J 2 bases; nucleotides not matched to a gene: 3. This CDR3 is built from 16 residues. The CDR3 is CASSPGLAGGAYEQYF. CDR3 bases: TGTGCCAGCAGCCCGGGACTAGCGGGGGGGGCCTACGAGCAGTACTTC. The full variable domain, in which reference TRBV7-8 and TRBJ2-7 provide the parts outside the CDR3, is GAGVSQSPRYKVAKRGQDVALRCDPISGHVSLFWYQQALGQGPEFLTYFQNEAQLDKSGLPSDRFFAERPEGSVSTLKIQRTQQEDSAVYLCASSPGLAGGAYEQYFGPGTRLTVT.

This clonotype has only a few counts. J is TRBJ1-1 and V is TRBV2, with D tentatively TRBD1 (6 bases). The CDR3 is made up of 15 amino acids. Germline lookup yields CDR1 SNHLY and CDR2 FYNNEI. V lost 6 bases to trimming and J lost 0 bases, with 14 bases between them. The CDR3 sequence is CASRVGGHMNTEAFF. The CDR3 DNA is TGTGCCAGCAGAGTAGGGGGGCATATGAACACTGAAGCTTTCTTT.

This clonotype was observed once. A read error is possible here, since a much larger clone lies one base away. The V call is TRBV11-2, the J call TRBJ1-1, with TRBD1 as a possible D gene (5 bases). Trimming cost V 5 bases and J 3 bases, with 10 bases left between them. This CDR3 is built from 13 residues. CDR1 SGHAT and CDR2 FQNNGV come from the germline V gene. CDR3 loop: CASSPDMDTEAFF. CDR3 DNA: TGTGCCAGCAGCCCGGACATGGACACTGAAGCTTTCTTT.

This clonotype showed up just a few times. The chain combines TRBV30 with TRBJ1-4; TRBD1 might be the D (6 bases). Per germline, CDR1 GTSNPN and CDR2 SVGIG (reference sequence). The CDR3 sequence is 13 residues long. V was shortened by 1 base and J by 7 bases, with 10 bases between the two germline ends. This chain's CDR3 is CAWSGPGAEKLFF. As DNA, the CDR3 is TGTGCCTGGAGTGGACCGGGGGCTGAAAAACTGTTTTTT. Looking up the rest from reference TRBV30 and TRBJ1-4 gives the full variable domain: SQTIHQWPATLVQPVGSPLSLECTVEGTSNPNLYWYRQAAGRGLQLLFYSVGIGQISSEVPQNLSASRPQDRQFILSSKKLLLSDSGFYLCAWSGPGAEKLFFGSGTQLSVL.

This clonotype was seen repeatedly, ten times or more. V usage is TRBV10-3 and J usage is TRBJ1-6; D is ambiguous. Germline V gene sequence: CDR1 ENHRY, CDR2 SYGVKD. The ends were cut back, 3 bases at V and 2 bases at J, with 11 bases in the middle. The CDR3 sequence is 16 residues long. In DNA, the CDR3 is TGTGCCATCAGTGACTTGGCCCTCACCTATAATTCACCCCTCCACTTT. Translation gives CAISDLALTYNSPLHF.

The chain combines TRBV10-3 with TRBJ1-5; TRBD1 is a possible D gene (5 bases). In germline, CDR1 is ENHRY, CDR2 SYGVKD. This CDR3 is built from 13 residues. Trimming removed 5 bases from V and 10 bases from J, with 15 bases in between. The CDR3 loop reads CAISPGLTRPQHF. CDR3 bases: TGTGCCATCAGTCCAGGGTTAACACGACCCCAGCATTTT.

This clonotype came up once. The rearrangement joins TRBV9 to TRBJ1-4, with 11 bases aligning to TRBD1. The trim removed 9 bases at V and 5 bases at J, leaving 9 bases unmatched. The CDR3 extends over 15 amino acids. Germline CDR1 and CDR2: SGDLS and YYNGEE. In nucleotides, the CDR3 is TGTGCCATCGCAGCCGGGACAGGGGGGAATGAAAAACTGTTTTTT. This codes for CAIAAGTGGNEKLFF.

The count of this clonotype is one. The V gene is TRBV19, the J gene TRBJ1-6; D is uncertain. CDR1 is LNHDA and CDR2 is SQIVND in the germline V gene (reference sequence). This CDR3 region has 10 residues. Trimming left V 3 bases short and J 18 bases short, with 9 bases between. This chain's CDR3 is CASSIAADHF. CDR3 nucleotides: TGTGCCAGTAGTATCGCGGCAGACCACTTT.

The V call is TRBV29-1, the J call TRBJ2-7; tentatively, D is TRBD2 (5 bases). The CDR3 has 18 residues. Trimming removed 5 bases at V and 5 bases at J, with 31 bases between. The germline gives CDR1 SQVTM, CDR2 ANQGSEA. Here the CDR3 reads CSVFFPSANTGEQNEQYF. CDR3 in DNA: TGCAGCGTTTTTTTTCCTTCCGCGAACACCGGGGAGCAGAACGAGCAGTACTTC.

The chain couples TRBV7-9 to TRBJ1-3, with a weak D call TRBD1 (5 bases). The CDR3 length is 18 residues. Germline values: CDR1 SEHNR, CDR2 FQNEAQ (reference sequence). V was cut by 5 bases and J by 2 bases, with 22 bases left in between. The CDR3 spells CASSLGVTRVGTGNTIYF. The CDR3 DNA reads as TGTGCCAGCAGCCTTGGAGTCACCAGGGTGGGGACTGGAAACACCATATATTTT.

This chain links TRBV7-9 with TRBJ2-5, with 12 bases identical to TRBD1. This CDR3 spans 16 amino acids. Germline values: CDR1 SEHNR, CDR2 FQNEAQ (reference sequence). J was trimmed by 5 bases and V by 5 bases; bases with no gene match: 9. The CDR3 reads CASSRAGTGGMETQYF. For the CDR3, the DNA is TGTGCCAGCAGCCGCGCCGGGACAGGGGGCATGGAGACCCAGTACTTC.

This clonotype has just a few counts. The chain joins TRBV19 to TRBJ2-7, with D tentatively TRBD2 (6 bases). Germline CDR1 and CDR2: LNHDA and SQIVND (reference sequence). CDR3 length: 15 amino acids. V lost 4 bases to trimming and J lost 0 bases, with 13 bases between them. The CDR3 loop reads CASSTSGPSSYEQYF. Written as DNA, the CDR3 is TGTGCCAGTAGTACCAGCGGGCCCAGCTCCTACGAGCAGTACTTC.

The chain couples TRBV7-8 to TRBJ2-7; 7 bases align to TRBD1. CDR1 and CDR2 (germline): SGHVS, FQNEAQ. The CDR3 has 15 amino acids. The junction had 7 bases not matched to a gene; V was cut back by 4 bases and J by 1 base. The CDR3 nucleotides are TGTGCCAGCAGCTCCTACAGGGGACCTTCCTACGAGCAGTACTTC. It codes for CASSSYRGPSYEQYF. Together with reference TRBV7-8 and TRBJ2-7, the CDR3 gives the full variable domain: GAGVSQSPRYKVAKRGQDVALRCDPISGHVSLFWYQQALGQGPEFLTYFQNEAQLDKSGLPSDRFFAERPEGSVSTLKIQRTQQEDSAVYLCASSSYRGPSYEQYFGPGTRLTVT.

V gene TRBV25-1 combines with J gene TRBJ1-5; no clear D gene. The V gene's germline CDR1 is MGHDK and CDR2 SYGVNS. The V end was cut by 6 bases, the J end by 6 bases, with 18 bases between. There are 15 residues in the CDR3. As DNA, the CDR3 is TGTGCCAGCAGCCAAATCGGGGAACGGACTCAGCCCCAGCATTTT. It codes for CASSQIGERTQPQHF. The full variable domain, its missing parts supplied by reference TRBV25-1 and TRBJ1-5, is EADIYQTPRYLVIGTGKKITLECSQTMGHDKMYWYQQDPGMELHLIHYSYGVNSTEKGDLSSESTVSRIRTEHFPLTLESARPSHTSQYLCASSQIGERTQPQHFGDGTRLSIL.

The chain recombines TRBV6-5 with TRBJ2-2; 11 bases are shared with TRBD1. The germline V gene has CDR1 MNHEY and CDR2 SVGAGI. The junction had 6 bases not matched to a gene; V was cut back by 5 bases and J by 4 bases. The CDR3 consists of 16 residues. The CDR3 sequence is CASSTGQGAVTGELFF. The DNA for the CDR3 is TGTGCCAGCAGTACAGGACAGGGGGCGGTCACCGGGGAGCTGTTTTTT.

This chain joins TRBV25-1 and TRBJ1-1; D remains ambiguous. CDR3 length: 16 residues. V lost 8 bases and J lost 0, with 19 bases in between. The germline CDR1 and CDR2 sequences are MGHDK and SYGVNS. The DNA of the CDR3 is TGTGCCAGCTCACCACGCGAGCAGGCCATGAACACTGAAGCTTTCTTT. It encodes CASSPREQAMNTEAFF.

The rearrangement uses TRBV2 and TRBJ1-6; D not certain. CDR3 length: 13 amino acids. CDR1 SNHLY and CDR2 FYNNEI come from the germline V gene. With 0 bases removed from V and 13 bases from J, the gap between germline ends came to 10 bases. CDR3 loop: CASSEAWAQPLHF. Here the CDR3 DNA reads TGTGCCAGCAGTGAAGCTTGGGCTCAGCCCCTCCACTTT.